One sample yielded the 17 T cell receptor beta chains listed below, sequenced in a study of blood T cell repertoires in COVID-19. Measured with immunoSEQ multiplex PCR; TCRdb has only the in-frame clones, and not every one. The sample lists about 240,000 clones, about 90% occurring once. Sequenced material: peripheral blood. These receptors all come from a man aged 60 to 75 with acute or convalescent COVID-19.

The chain carries TRBV6-4 and TRBJ2-2, with 7 bases fitting TRBD1. Germline-derived CDR1 and CDR2 are MRHNA and SNTAGT. J gave up 4 bases and V 7 bases, and 6 bases lay outside the gene matches. The CDR3 is made up of 14 amino acids. The CDR3 reads CASKGAAATGELFF. CDR3 bases: TGTGCCAGCAAGGGGGCCGCGGCCACCGGGGAGCTGTTTTTT.

This chain connects TRBV5-8 to TRBJ2-1, with D possibly matching TRBD2 (5 bases). V gave up 5 bases and J gave up 3 bases, with 24 bases separating them. The CDR3 runs 18 residues. CDR1 is SGHTS, CDR2 YDEGEE, per germline. CDR3 nucleotides: TGTGCCAGCAGTTTTGGGATTGAACAGAGGGAGAGCTACAATGAGCAGTTCTTC. Translated: CASSFGIEQRESYNEQFF.

The chain combines TRBV7-8 with TRBJ1-2; 8 bases map to TRBD1. The CDR3 has 13 residues. V gave up 5 bases and J gave up 3 bases; unmatched junction bases: 2. Germline-derived CDR1 and CDR2 are SGHVS and FQNEAQ. The CDR3 nucleotides are TGTGCCAGCAGCCAGGACAGGGACTATGGCTACACCTTC. Translated: CASSQDRDYGYTF.

This rearrangement joins TRBV19 to TRBJ2-4; TRBD2 matches 12 bases. The CDR3 extends over 16 amino acids. Trimming took 3 bases from V and 5 from J; bases not matched to a gene: 5. Germline CDR1 is LNHDA and CDR2 is SQIVND (reference sequence). The CDR3 sequence is CASSMWTSGKENIQYF. Written as DNA, the CDR3 is TGTGCCAGTAGTATGTGGACTAGCGGGAAGGAAAACATTCAGTACTTC.

This CDR3 is CASSRDRDNEKLFF. CDR3 coding DNA: TGTGCCAGTAGTAGGGACAGAGATAATGAAAAACTGTTTTTT. V gene TRBV19 combines with J gene TRBJ1-4; the match to TRBD1 covers 7 bases. This CDR3 has 14 residues. The germline CDR1 and CDR2 sequences are LNHDA and SQIVND (reference sequence). Trimming removed 4 bases from V and 4 bases from J; junction bases left unmatched: 3.

The chain recombines TRBV28 with TRBJ1-1, with 7 bases that match TRBD1. Per germline, CDR1 MDHEN and CDR2 SYDVKM. CDR3 length: 14 residues. The trim removed 5 bases at V and 8 bases at J, leaving 11 bases unmatched. CDR3 coding DNA: TGTGCCAGCAGTGCCCCCGACAGGGAAGGGGAAGCTTTCTTT. Protein product: CASSAPDREGEAFF.

V and J are TRBV28 and TRBJ1-2; D unclear. V lost 7 bases to trimming and J lost 5 bases, with 11 bases between them. The CDR3 spans 12 residues. The V gene's germline CDR1 is MDHEN and CDR2 SYDVKM. The CDR3 is CASTDTSYGYTF. CDR3 bases: TGTGCCAGCACCGACACCTCATATGGCTACACCTTC.

This rearrangement joins TRBV10-3 to TRBJ2-2; maybe TRBD1 (5 bases). The CDR3 consists of 12 residues. V was pared by 6 bases and J by 5 bases, with 7 bases between. Germline loops: CDR1 ENHRY, CDR2 SYGVKD. In DNA form, the CDR3 reads TGTGCCATCAGGGCAGGGACCGGGGAGCTGTTTTTT. It encodes CAIRAGTGELFF.

This clone was seen a single time. This sequence joins TRBV6-5 and TRBJ1-1, with D possibly TRBD1 on 5 matching bases. V was clipped by 7 bases and J by 10 bases, with 19 bases between them. Germline lookup yields CDR1 MNHEY and CDR2 SVGAGI. The CDR3 is 13 amino acids. Here the CDR3 reads CASIPRSTRGAFF. CDR3 coding DNA: TGTGCCAGCATCCCCCGGTCCACAAGGGGAGCTTTCTTT.

CDR3 protein: CASSPGDTYEQYF. As DNA, the CDR3 is TGTGCCAGCAGTCCCGGGGACACCTACGAGCAGTACTTC. The rearrangement joins TRBV27 to TRBJ2-7, with a weak D call TRBD1 (6 bases). This CDR3 is built from 13 residues. Trimming cost V 5 bases and J 2 bases, with 10 bases left between them. Germline V CDR1 and CDR2: MNHEY, SMNVEV (reference sequence).

This chain connects TRBV7-6 to TRBJ1-3; maybe TRBD1 (6 bases). CDR1 and CDR2 (germline): SGHVS, FNYEAQ. The V end was cut by 3 bases, the J end by 3 bases, with 12 bases between. The CDR3 consists of 15 residues. CDR3 residues: CASSLIQGHGNTIYF. Here the CDR3 DNA reads TGTGCCAGCAGCTTGATACAGGGTCATGGAAACACCATATATTTT.

The rearrangement joins TRBV21-1 to TRBJ1-1; TRBD1, the table's D call, was not compared with the DNA. TRBV21-1 is deemed a pseudogene. This CDR3 has 14 residues. CDR3 protein: CASGPGFMNTEAFF. The CDR3 DNA reads as TGTGCCAGCGGGCCAGGGTTTATGAACACTGAAGCTTTCTTT.

This chain links TRBV7-2 with TRBJ2-7, with a weak D call TRBD1 (5 bases). CDR1 SGHTA and CDR2 FQGNSA come from the germline V gene. This CDR3 has 15 amino acids. Between the trimmed V and J ends, which lost 3 bases and 4 bases, there was a span of 16 bases. As DNA, the CDR3 is TGTGCCAGCAGCTTCGGGTCAGGGCAGCAGTACGAGCAGTACTTC. It is translated as CASSFGSGQQYEQYF.

The chain has TRBV2 and TRBJ1-4; no definite D call. Germline CDR1 SNHLY, CDR2 FYNNEI. With 3 bases removed from V and 3 bases from J, the gap between germline ends came to 5 bases. CDR3 length equals 13 residues. This CDR3 is CASSELANEKLFF. CDR3 bases: TGTGCCAGCAGTGAGTTAGCTAATGAAAAACTGTTTTTT.

The chain has TRBV6-5 and TRBJ2-1; D remains ambiguous. The length of the CDR3 is 15 residues. Germline V lookup: CDR1 MNHEY, CDR2 SVGAGI. V was clipped by 2 bases and J by 7 bases, with 15 bases between them. The CDR3 region is CASSYSPFSRNEQFF. In DNA form, the CDR3 reads TGTGCCAGCAGTTACAGTCCATTCTCGCGGAATGAGCAGTTCTTC.

V is TRBV27 and J is TRBJ2-1; 12 bases are shared with TRBD2. In germline, CDR1 is MNHEY, CDR2 SMNVEV (reference sequence). The length of the CDR3 is 17 residues. The trim removed 2 bases at V and 7 bases at J, leaving 9 bases unmatched. The CDR3 sequence is CASSLGVRTSGMNEQFF. CDR3 bases: TGTGCCAGCAGTTTAGGAGTTCGGACTAGCGGGATGAATGAGCAGTTCTTC.

The chain carries TRBV28 and TRBJ1-1; 9 bases agree with TRBD1. Trimming cost V 8 bases and J 4 bases; bases outside gene matches: 20. The germline gives CDR1 MDHEN, CDR2 SYDVKM. The CDR3 length is 18 residues. The CDR3 sequence is CASGLDRGYVRGSTEAFF. CDR3 DNA: TGTGCCAGCGGGTTGGACAGGGGTTACGTCAGGGGGAGCACTGAAGCTTTCTTT.